This T cell receptor (beta chain) originates from a study of STAT5B mutations in CD4+ large granular lymphocyte leukemia. Control samples were healthy donors' buffy coats. The germline gives CDR1 MNHEY, CDR2 SVGAGI. The CDR3 is 14 amino acids. V lost 6 bases, J lost 4 bases, and 14 bases lay in between. This clone is a singleton in its sample. No antigen is known for it. Profiling relied on immunoSEQ multiplex PCR, and the TCRdb table lists in-frame clones only, not all of them. The repertoire holds around 29,000 clones, with more than 60% as singletons. Whole-study findings and limits: About 26% of private leukemic clonotypes occurred rarely in other patients' non-leukemic repertoires.

Material for sequencing was CD4+ T cells from blood buffy coats. The sequence came from a human donor in good health. The V call is TRBV6-5, the J call TRBJ2-3; D possibly matches TRBD1 or TRBD2 (5 bases each). The chain's CDR3 is CASSRTRGADTQYF. CDR3 in DNA: TGTGCCAGCAGCCGTACTCGGGGCGCAGATACGCAGTATTTT.